This T cell receptor beta chain is drawn from a study of cytomegalovirus exposure and HLA in healthy donors. The CDR3 has 13 amino acids. The ends lost 1 base at V and 6 bases at J; junction bases unmatched: 1. Germline V gene lookup returns CDR1 MNHNS and CDR2 SASEGT. Worth noting for this clone: The antigen is unknown.

Findings and limits, study-wide: The study flagged around 160 TCR beta chains as cytomegalovirus-associated.

The validation cohort, a group of over a hundred subjects, included the donors and was separate from the roughly 620-subject first cohort. Sequencing was performed with immunoSEQ multiplex PCR; in TCRdb, only in-frame clones are kept and a portion is missing. The sample holds about 250,000 clones, more than 75% seen once. This receptor was taken from a man younger than 35 in good health and CMV-seropositive. Sequencing was performed on PBMCs. The chain combines TRBV6-1 with TRBJ2-7; TRBD2 matches 9 bases. CDR3 nucleotide sequence: TGTGCCAGCAGTGAAGTGACTAGCGGCGAGCAGTACTTC. This codes for CASSEVTSGEQYF.